The rows below give T cell receptor beta chains drawn from one sample of a study of PD-L1 blockade in urothelial cancer. Libraries were prepared by immunoSEQ multiplex PCR; TCRdb keeps only in-frame clonotypes and omits some of them. This sample has about 83,000 clones; 87% occur once, and the top ten carry around 5.3%. This specimen was PBMCs, taken around atezolizumab (anti-PD-L1) treatment. All receptors derive from an older woman with urothelial cancer. Both conserved end residues are part of each CDR3. Fields, in order: clone size, V gene, J gene, D gene, CDR3 DNA, CDR3 protein. D genes are given only for firm matches. The size of a clone is reported for some rows only, either as once, few or many, or as a class for expanded clones.

size: NA; V: TRBV7-2; J: TRBJ2-7; D: TRBD2; DNA: TGTGCCAGCAGCTTAAGCGGGACTAGCGGCTACGAGCAGTACTTC; CDR3: CASSLSGTSGYEQYF
size: once; V: TRBV2; J: TRBJ2-3; D: NA; DNA: TGTGCCAGCAGCACCGGGTCTTTAGACGCCTTTACGCAGTATTTT; CDR3: CASSTGSLDAFTQYF
size: once; V: TRBV19; J: TRBJ2-5; D: NA; DNA: TGTGCCAGTAGCGCAGGGACAACTCCCTACCAAGAGACCCAGTACTTC; CDR3: CASSAGTTPYQETQYF
size: few; V: TRBV19; J: TRBJ1-2; D: NA; DNA: TGTGCCAGTAGTATAGCTCGACAGTCCTATGGCTACACCTTC; CDR3: CASSIARQSYGYTF
size: NA; V: TRBV29-1; J: TRBJ1-2; D: TRBD1; DNA: TGCAGCGCTAGGACAGGGGCCTATGGCTACACCTTC; CDR3: CSARTGAYGYTF
size: NA; V: TRBV7-6; J: TRBJ2-5; D: TRBD2; DNA: TGTGCCAGCAGCCCGAGGACTAGCGGGGACCAAGAGACCCAGTACTTC; CDR3: CASSPRTSGDQETQYF
size: NA; V: TRBV4-1; J: TRBJ1-4; D: TRBD1; DNA: TGCGCCAGCAGCCAAGAAGGGACAGGTCATGAAAAACTGTTTTTT; CDR3: CASSQEGTGHEKLFF
size: NA; V: TRBV28; J: TRBJ1-1; D: NA; DNA: TGTGCCAGCAGTTTATTCCAGGAGAACACTGAAGCTTTCTTT; CDR3: CASSLFQENTEAFF
size: medium-sized; V: TRBV2; J: TRBJ2-7; D: TRBD2; DNA: TGTGCCAGCAGTGAATTTCAAATGGGGGGGAATAGCGGGACTTTCTACGAGCAGTACTTC; CDR3: CASSEFQMGGNSGTFYEQYF
size: few; V: TRBV18; J: TRBJ1-5; D: TRBD1; DNA: TGTGCCAGCTCACCGACAGGGGGAAGGGATCAGCCCCAGCATTTT; CDR3: CASSPTGGRDQPQHF
size: NA; V: TRBV5-1; J: TRBJ1-4; D: TRBD1; DNA: TGCGCCAGCAGCTTTCGGGACAGCGGTAATGAAAAACTGTTTTTT; CDR3: CASSFRDSGNEKLFF
size: NA; V: TRBV9; J: TRBJ2-1; D: TRBD2; DNA: TGTGCCAGCAGCGTAGCCCCGGGACTAGCGGACAATGAGCAGTTCTTC; CDR3: CASSVAPGLADNEQFF
size: NA; V: TRBV28; J: TRBJ1-2; D: NA; DNA: TGTGCCAGCAGCTCCGGAGCGGGAGGCGGCTACACCTTC; CDR3: CASSSGAGGGYTF
size: few; V: TRBV7-3; J: TRBJ1-2; D: TRBD1; DNA: TGTGCCAGCGGTGGACAGGGCTATGGCTACACCTTC; CDR3: CASGGQGYGYTF
size: NA; V: TRBV2; J: TRBJ1-3; D: NA; DNA: TGTGCCAGCAGCGGGGGAAGTGCCACCATATATTTT; CDR3: CASSGGSATIYF
size: NA; V: TRBV4-3; J: TRBJ1-3; D: TRBD1; DNA: TGCGCCAGCAGCCAAACTATGGACAGGTCATACACCATATATTTT; CDR3: CASSQTMDRSYTIYF
size: NA; V: TRBV5-1; J: TRBJ2-1; D: TRBD2; DNA: TGCGCCAGCAGACCCGGGACTAGCGGGAGTTACAATGAGCAGTTCTTC; CDR3: CASRPGTSGSYNEQFF
size: NA; V: TRBV5-1; J: TRBJ1-2; D: TRBD1; DNA: TGCGCCAGCAGCTCCCCAGGGGGATATGGCTACACCTTC; CDR3: CASSSPGGYGYTF
size: NA; V: TRBV30; J: TRBJ2-3; D: TRBD2; DNA: TGTGCCTGGAGTAAGGGCGGGGGGGACACAGATACGCAGTATTTT; CDR3: CAWSKGGGDTDTQYF
size: NA; V: TRBV4-1; J: TRBJ2-1; D: TRBD2; DNA: TGCGCCAGCAGCCATCAGCGGGGGGCGTTCAATGAGCAGTTCTTC; CDR3: CASSHQRGAFNEQFF
size: NA; V: TRBV30; J: TRBJ2-5; D: TRBD2; DNA: TGTGCCTGGAGTCCCGGGACTAGCGGGAGGGGAGAGACCCAGTACTTC; CDR3: CAWSPGTSGRGETQYF
size: once; V: TRBV5-5; J: TRBJ2-7; D: NA; DNA: TGTGCCAGCACCCTGGGCCATGGCGCGACCTCCTACGAGCAGTACTTC; CDR3: CASTLGHGATSYEQYF
size: NA; V: TRBV18; J: TRBJ2-1; D: TRBD1; DNA: TGTGCCAGCTCACCGGACAGGGGCTACAATGAGCAGTTCTTC; CDR3: CASSPDRGYNEQFF
size: NA; V: TRBV6-5; J: TRBJ1-2; D: TRBD1; DNA: TGTGCCAGCAGTTACGGGTCAGGGGGCGGTGACTATGGCTACACCTTC; CDR3: CASSYGSGGGDYGYTF
size: NA; V: TRBV19; J: TRBJ1-4; D: TRBD1; DNA: TGTGCCAGTAGTATGGGAGACAGGGTAACTAATGAAAAACTGTTTTTT; CDR3: CASSMGDRVTNEKLFF
size: NA; V: TRBV10-3; J: TRBJ1-3; D: TRBD1; DNA: TGTGCCACCACAGGGGGGGAACTCTCTGGAAACACCATATATTTT; CDR3: CATTGGELSGNTIYF
size: NA; V: TRBV5-6; J: TRBJ2-5; D: TRBD1; DNA: TGTGCCAGCAGCTGGGGACAGGGGCAAGAGACCCAGTACTTC; CDR3: CASSWGQGQETQYF
size: NA; V: TRBV5-1; J: TRBJ2-1; D: NA; DNA: TGCGCCAGCAGCTCGGACTTAAGCTCCTACAATGAGCAGTTCTTC; CDR3: CASSSDLSSYNEQFF
size: NA; V: TRBV2; J: TRBJ1-1; D: TRBD1; DNA: TGTGCCAGCTCATTCCTCCGGGACAGGGGGTTGGGGAACACTGAAGCTTTCTTT; CDR3: CASSFLRDRGLGNTEAFF
size: once; V: TRBV29-1; J: TRBJ2-7; D: NA; DNA: TGCAGCGTTGCCCCAGGGCAGGCAACCTACGAGCAGTACTTC; CDR3: CSVAPGQATYEQYF
size: NA; V: TRBV11-2; J: TRBJ1-2; D: NA; DNA: TGTGCCAGCAGCTCACAGGGACGGCCCTATGGCTACACCTTC; CDR3: CASSSQGRPYGYTF
size: NA; V: TRBV9; J: TRBJ2-1; D: TRBD1; DNA: TGTGCCAGCAGTTTTCAGGGGGCAATTGAGCAGTTCTTC; CDR3: CASSFQGAIEQFF
size: NA; V: TRBV15; J: TRBJ1-1; D: NA; DNA: TGTGCCACCAGCAGAGATGCGGGTACCCCCCCCACTGAAGCTTTCTTT; CDR3: CATSRDAGTPPTEAFF
size: NA; V: TRBV18; J: TRBJ1-2; D: TRBD1; DNA: TGTGCCAGCTCGCTGGACAGGGTTTCTAACTATGGCTACACCTTC; CDR3: CASSLDRVSNYGYTF
size: NA; V: TRBV20-1; J: TRBJ1-1; D: NA; DNA: TGCAGTGCTGATGCGGGACTCGAAGCTTTCTTT; CDR3: CSADAGLEAFF
size: NA; V: TRBV28; J: TRBJ2-2; D: TRBD2; DNA: TGTGCCAGCGTCGAGGCGGGAGTATCCGGGGAGCTGTTTTTT; CDR3: CASVEAGVSGELFF
size: NA; V: TRBV7-3; J: TRBJ2-1; D: NA; DNA: TGTGCCAGCAGCCCTAGACTAGGGTCCTACAATGAGCAGTTCTTC; CDR3: CASSPRLGSYNEQFF
size: once; V: TRBV30; J: TRBJ1-2; D: NA; DNA: TGTGCCTGGAGTGTAGGAGAGCCGTTAAAAGGCGGTGGCTACACCTTC; CDR3: CAWSVGEPLKGGGYTF
size: NA; V: TRBV5-1; J: TRBJ1-4; D: TRBD1; DNA: TGCGCCAGCAGACATGGACAGGCAACTAATGAAAAACTGTTTTTT; CDR3: CASRHGQATNEKLFF
size: NA; V: TRBV4-3; J: TRBJ2-7; D: TRBD1; DNA: TGCGCCAGCAGCCGAGGGACAGGGAACTACGAGCAGTACTTC; CDR3: CASSRGTGNYEQYF
size: NA; V: TRBV19; J: TRBJ2-6; D: TRBD1; DNA: TGTGCCAGTAGTATATCGCTCAGGGGGCCTGGGGCCAACGTCCTGACTTTC; CDR3: CASSISLRGPGANVLTF
size: NA; V: TRBV10-2; J: TRBJ1-5; D: TRBD1; DNA: TGCGCCAGCAGTGTCTTAGGACAGGGGGCGAATCAGCCCCAGCATTTT; CDR3: CASSVLGQGANQPQHF
size: NA; V: TRBV11-2; J: TRBJ2-2; D: TRBD1; DNA: TGTGCCAGCAGCCTGTGGCAGGGGGATGTCCGGGAGCTGTTTTTT; CDR3: CASSLWQGDVRELFF
size: NA; V: TRBV5-1; J: TRBJ1-3; D: NA; DNA: TGCGCCAGCAGCTCTAACTCTGGAAACACCATATATTTT; CDR3: CASSSNSGNTIYF
size: NA; V: TRBV16; J: TRBJ2-7; D: TRBD2; DNA: TGTGCCAGCAGCCGTGGGACTAGTTACGAGCAGTACTTC; CDR3: CASSRGTSYEQYF
size: NA; V: TRBV11-2; J: TRBJ1-1; D: NA; DNA: TGTGCCAGCAGCTTAGACAGGGACACTGAAGCTTTCTTT; CDR3: CASSLDRDTEAFF
size: few; V: TRBV30; J: TRBJ1-2; D: NA; DNA: TGTGCCTGGAGTTTGCAGGATGGCTACACCTTC; CDR3: CAWSLQDGYTF
size: NA; V: TRBV5-1; J: TRBJ1-1; D: NA; DNA: TGCGCCAGCAGCCGGCGCGGGGGCGCGAACACTGAAGCTTTCTTT; CDR3: CASSRRGGANTEAFF
size: few; V: TRBV2; J: TRBJ2-1; D: TRBD2; DNA: TGTGCCAGCAGAAGACTAGCGGGAGGGCAAGGAGAGCAGTTCTTC; CDR3: CASRRLAGGQGEQFF
size: NA; V: TRBV4-2; J: TRBJ2-3; D: TRBD2; DNA: TGTGCCAGCAGCCAAAGACAGCCGGGACTAGCGGGAGGACGGGATACGCAGTATTTT; CDR3: CASSQRQPGLAGGRDTQYF
size: NA; V: TRBV27; J: TRBJ2-7; D: TRBD1; DNA: TGTGCCAGCTCCCTAGGACAGGCGCATTACGAGCAGTACTTC; CDR3: CASSLGQAHYEQYF
size: NA; V: TRBV4-2; J: TRBJ2-1; D: NA; DNA: TGTGCCAGCAGCCAAGTAGGTCGCGGGGGCGACTTCTACAGCTCCTACAATGAGCAGTTCTTC; CDR3: CASSQVGRGGDFYSSYNEQFF
size: few; V: TRBV6-6; J: TRBJ2-7; D: NA; DNA: TGTGCCAGCAGTGTCCAGGGGGGTTGGAGGGAGCAGTACTTC; CDR3: CASSVQGGWREQYF
size: NA; V: TRBV15; J: TRBJ2-7; D: TRBD1; DNA: TGTGCCACCAGCAACAGGGGGCATCGCCTACCCTACGAGCAGTACTTC; CDR3: CATSNRGHRLPYEQYF
size: NA; V: TRBV27; J: TRBJ2-1; D: TRBD2; DNA: TGTGCCAGCAGTTTATCAACCCCCGGGACTAGCGGGGGGCCGCCACGGGGGGGTGAGCAGTTCTTC; CDR3: CASSLSTPGTSGGPPRGGEQFF